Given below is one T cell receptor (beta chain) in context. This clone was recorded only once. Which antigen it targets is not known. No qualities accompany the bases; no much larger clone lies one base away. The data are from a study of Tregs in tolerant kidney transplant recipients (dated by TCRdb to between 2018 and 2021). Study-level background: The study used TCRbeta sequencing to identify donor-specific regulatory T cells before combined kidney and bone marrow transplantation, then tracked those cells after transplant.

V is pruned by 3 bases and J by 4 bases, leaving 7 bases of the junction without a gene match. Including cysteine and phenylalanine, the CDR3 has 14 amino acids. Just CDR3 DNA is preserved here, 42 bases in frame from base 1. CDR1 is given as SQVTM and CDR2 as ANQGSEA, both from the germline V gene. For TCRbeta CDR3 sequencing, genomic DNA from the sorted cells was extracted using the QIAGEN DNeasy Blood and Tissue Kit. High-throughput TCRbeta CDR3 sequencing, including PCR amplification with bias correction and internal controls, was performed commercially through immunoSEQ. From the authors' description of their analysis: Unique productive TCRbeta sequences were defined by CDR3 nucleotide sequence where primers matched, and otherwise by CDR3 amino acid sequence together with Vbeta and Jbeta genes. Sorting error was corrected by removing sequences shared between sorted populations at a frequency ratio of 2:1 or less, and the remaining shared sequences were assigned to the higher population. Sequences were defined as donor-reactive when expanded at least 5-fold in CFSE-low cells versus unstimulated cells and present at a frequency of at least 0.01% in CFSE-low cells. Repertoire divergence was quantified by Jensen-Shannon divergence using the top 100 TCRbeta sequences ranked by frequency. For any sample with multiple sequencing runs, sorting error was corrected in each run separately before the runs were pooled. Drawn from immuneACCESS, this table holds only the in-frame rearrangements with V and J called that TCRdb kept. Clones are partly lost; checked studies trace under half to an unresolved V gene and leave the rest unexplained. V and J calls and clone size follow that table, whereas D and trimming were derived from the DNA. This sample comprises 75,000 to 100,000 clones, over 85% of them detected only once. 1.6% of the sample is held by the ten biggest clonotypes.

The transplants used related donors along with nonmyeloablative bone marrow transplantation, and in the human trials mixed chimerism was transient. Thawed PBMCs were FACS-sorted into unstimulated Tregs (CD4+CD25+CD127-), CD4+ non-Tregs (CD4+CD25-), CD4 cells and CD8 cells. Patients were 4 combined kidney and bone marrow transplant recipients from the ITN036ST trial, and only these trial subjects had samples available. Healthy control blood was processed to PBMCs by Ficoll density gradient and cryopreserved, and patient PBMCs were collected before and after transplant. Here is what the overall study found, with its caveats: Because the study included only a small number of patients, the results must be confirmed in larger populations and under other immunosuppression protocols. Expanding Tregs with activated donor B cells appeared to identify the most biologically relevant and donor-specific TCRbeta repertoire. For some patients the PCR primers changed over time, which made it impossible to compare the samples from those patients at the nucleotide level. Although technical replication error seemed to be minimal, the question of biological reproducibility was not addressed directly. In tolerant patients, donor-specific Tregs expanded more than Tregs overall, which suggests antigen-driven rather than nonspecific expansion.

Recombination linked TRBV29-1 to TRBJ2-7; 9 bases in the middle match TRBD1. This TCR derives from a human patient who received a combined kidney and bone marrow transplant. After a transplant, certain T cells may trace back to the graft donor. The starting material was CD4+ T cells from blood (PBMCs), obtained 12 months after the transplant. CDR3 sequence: CSVEGLGQGYEQYF. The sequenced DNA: TGCAGCGTTGAGGGGTTAGGACAGGGGTACGAGCAGTACTTC.